This T cell receptor beta chain was observed in a study of blood T cell repertoires in COVID-19. Study information: Sites across the United States, Italy and Spain contributed samples from acute and convalescent COVID-19.

Per the original data handling: Estimation of nucleated cell counts was performed using reference gene primer amplification. TCRdb's table, derived via immunoSEQ multiplex PCR, lists solely in-frame clones and lacks some. V and J calls and clone size are given by that table; D and trimming were obtained from the DNA. The sample has hundreds of thousands of clones, 86% seen once. Trimming left V 3 bases short and J 6 bases short, with 11 bases between. Germline V gene data show CDR1 as MNHEY and CDR2 as SMNVEV (reference sequence). This CDR3 is built from 13 residues. The specimen sequenced was peripheral blood. The gene calls are TRBV27 and TRBJ1-1, with no clear D. The sequence was obtained from a woman between 25 and 40 years old with active or convalescent COVID-19. DNA of the CDR3: TGTGCCAGCAGTTTGGGCGGGAGCGCTGAAGCTTTCTTT. It codes for CASSLGGSAEAFF.